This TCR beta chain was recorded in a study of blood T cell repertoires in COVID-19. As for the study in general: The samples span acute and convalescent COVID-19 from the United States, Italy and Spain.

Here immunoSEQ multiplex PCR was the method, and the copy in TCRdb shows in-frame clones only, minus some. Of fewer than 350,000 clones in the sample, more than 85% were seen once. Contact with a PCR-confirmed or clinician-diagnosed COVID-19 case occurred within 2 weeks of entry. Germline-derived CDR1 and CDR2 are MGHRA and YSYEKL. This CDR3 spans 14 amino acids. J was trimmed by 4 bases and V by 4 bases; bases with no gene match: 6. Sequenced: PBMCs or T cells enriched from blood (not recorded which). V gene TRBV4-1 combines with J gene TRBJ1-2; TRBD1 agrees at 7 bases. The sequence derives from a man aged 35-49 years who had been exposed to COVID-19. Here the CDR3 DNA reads TGCGCCAGCAGCCGAGAAGGGGGCGGCTATGGCTACACCTTC. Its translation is CASSREGGGYGYTF.